These 32 T cell receptor beta chains came from one sample sequenced in a study of cytomegalovirus exposure and HLA in healthy donors. Libraries were prepared by immunoSEQ multiplex PCR; TCRdb keeps only in-frame clonotypes and omits some of them. Of 150,000 or so clones in the sample, around 81% were seen once. Sequencing was performed on PBMCs. Receptors originate from a man in his thirties or forties in good health and CMV-seropositive.

The rearrangement links TRBV30 to TRBJ1-5; a weak D match, TRBD1 (5 bases). CDR3 length: 12 amino acids. Germline assignment: CDR1 GTSNPN and CDR2 SVGIG (reference sequence). Trimming took off 0 bases at V and 11 bases at J, with 11 bases between the two ends. The DNA of the CDR3 is TGTGCCTGGAGTGTACAAGGGGCCACCCAGCATTTT. Its translation is CAWSVQGATQHF.

This sequence joins TRBV6-5 and TRBJ2-7; 10 bases are shared with TRBD2. Unmatched junction bases numbered 8, after V lost 2 bases and J lost 4 bases. CDR3 length: 16 amino acids. The germline V gene encodes CDR1 MNHEY and CDR2 SVGAGI. The CDR3 is CASSYAGGAGGYEQYF. CDR3 in DNA: TGTGCCAGCAGTTACGCCGGGGGAGCGGGGGGGTACGAGCAGTACTTC.

V is TRBV5-6 and J is TRBJ2-5, with TRBD2 identical over 7 bases. V gave up 3 bases and J gave up 5 bases; unmatched junction bases: 4. The length of the CDR3 is 13 residues. Germline assignment: CDR1 SGHDT and CDR2 YYEEEE. CDR3 nucleotide sequence: TGTGCCAGCAGCTCAGCGGGGTTTGAGACCCAGTACTTC. Its protein product is CASSSAGFETQYF. The variable domain in full, with the rest retrieved from reference TRBV5-6 and TRBJ2-5, is DAGVTQSPTHLIKTRGQQVTLRCSPKSGHDTVSWYQQALGQGPQFIFQYYEEEERQRGNFPDRFSGHQFPNYSSELNVNALLLGDSALYLCASSSAGFETQYFGPGTRLLVL.

This sequence joins TRBV6-5 and TRBJ2-5; no reliable D call. The CDR3 is 11 residues long. Deletions cut 8 bases from V and 2 bases from J, with 6 bases between. The germline V gene encodes CDR1 MNHEY and CDR2 SVGAGI. CDR3 residues: CASAVQETQYF. In DNA form, the CDR3 reads TGTGCCAGCGCAGTACAAGAGACCCAGTACTTC.

The chain joins TRBV7-9 to TRBJ1-2; 8 bases fit TRBD1. V dropped 4 bases and J dropped 3; count of bases not matched to a gene: 10. Germline values: CDR1 SEHNR, CDR2 FQNEAQ (reference sequence). The CDR3 runs to 16 residues. The CDR3 DNA is TGTGCCAGCAGCTACACCGTTGACAGGGGTTACTATGGCTACACCTTC. It translates to CASSYTVDRGYYGYTF.

This clone was seen a handful of times. J is TRBJ2-7 and V is TRBV5-1, with D unclear. CDR3 length equals 14 residues. Trimming took 5 bases from V and 4 from J, leaving 16 bases between them. The germline gives CDR1 SGHRS, CDR2 YFSETQ. CDR3: CASREDLLGYEQYF. The CDR3 nucleotides read TGCGCCAGCAGAGAGGATCTCTTAGGTTACGAGCAGTACTTC.

The count of this clone is one. V is TRBV5-1 and J is TRBJ2-7; the D gene is possibly TRBD2 (7 bases). The CDR3 spans 15 residues. V was clipped by 2 bases and J by 6 bases, with 18 bases between them. Germline lookup yields CDR1 SGHRS and CDR2 YFSETQ. CDR3 in amino acids: CASSFEGGGLGEQYF. The CDR3 nucleotides read TGCGCCAGCAGCTTTGAGGGGGGGGGCCTCGGCGAGCAGTACTTC.

The chain uses TRBV19 and TRBJ1-1; TRBD1 is a possible D gene (6 bases). Germline V gene sequence: CDR1 LNHDA, CDR2 SQIVND (reference sequence). V was shortened by 6 bases and J by 1 base, with 15 bases between the two germline ends. This CDR3 region has 15 residues. CDR3 coding DNA: TGTGCCAGTAGGGCTGCGGGGGGGCCGAACACTGAAGCTTTCTTT. Translating gives CASRAAGGPNTEAFF.

There are a few counts of this clone. The chain couples TRBV29-1 to TRBJ2-1; tentatively, D is TRBD1 (5 bases). V shed 0 bases and J shed 0 bases, with 15 bases lying between them. The length of the CDR3 is 17 residues. Germline values: CDR1 SQVTM, CDR2 ANQGSEA. This chain's CDR3 is CSVEEVKGALSYNEQFF. Written as DNA, the CDR3 is TGCAGCGTTGAAGAAGTGAAAGGGGCCCTCTCCTACAATGAGCAGTTCTTC.

This clone was recorded only once. CDR3 protein: CASIGIGGTGELFF. The DNA of the CDR3 is TGTGCCAGCATCGGGATAGGGGGTACCGGGGAGCTGTTTTTT. The V gene is TRBV2, the J gene TRBJ2-2, with TRBD1 as a possible D gene (6 bases). Trimming removed 7 bases from V and 5 bases from J, with 14 bases in between. The V gene's germline CDR1 is SNHLY and CDR2 FYNNEI. There are 14 residues in the CDR3.

V usage is TRBV7-2 and J usage is TRBJ1-2, with 9 bases fitting TRBD1. With V trimmed by 3 bases and J by 2 bases, 1 base remained unmatched. The CDR3 has 14 residues. The germline V gene encodes CDR1 SGHTA and CDR2 FQGNSA. The CDR3 reads CASSFDRGNYGYTF. The CDR3 DNA reads as TGTGCCAGCAGCTTTGACAGGGGGAACTATGGCTACACCTTC.

The genes are TRBV6-1 and TRBJ2-1; possible D gene TRBD1, 7 bases. Germline V lookup: CDR1 MNHNS, CDR2 SASEGT. Between the trimmed V and J ends, which lost 5 bases and 5 bases, there was a span of 16 bases. The CDR3 runs 15 residues. DNA for the CDR3: TGTGCCAGCAGTCGCGCAGGGGGGCGGAACAATGAGCAGTTCTTC. Its translation: CASSRAGGRNNEQFF.

The chain recombines TRBV7-9 with TRBJ1-5; tentatively, D is TRBD1 (6 bases). This CDR3 comprises 17 residues. The germline V gene has CDR1 SEHNR and CDR2 FQNEAQ (reference sequence). The germline V and J ends were trimmed by 1 base and 3 bases, with 16 bases remaining between them. DNA for the CDR3: TGTGCCAGCAGCTTAGAATCGGGGCAGGGGAACAATCAGCCCCAGCATTTT. Protein product: CASSLESGQGNNQPQHF.

This chain uses TRBV4-3 with TRBJ1-6, with TRBD1 as a possible D gene (6 bases). The V gene lost 0 bases and the J gene lost 17 bases, with 20 bases spanning the gap. Germline loops: CDR1 LGHNA, CDR2 YSLEER. The CDR3 is 15 amino acids. The CDR3 DNA reads as TGCGCCAGCAGCCAAGATGTCGGGACAAGCAGGGGTATCCACTTT. Protein: CASSQDVGTSRGIHF.

The chain combines TRBV27 with TRBJ2-1; 9 bases are shared with TRBD1. The CDR3 is 15 residues long. Germline CDR1 MNHEY, CDR2 SMNVEV (reference sequence). With V trimmed by 5 bases and J by 3 bases, 5 bases remained unmatched. The CDR3 protein is CASSIGTGNYNEQFF. DNA for the CDR3: TGTGCCAGCAGTATCGGGACAGGGAACTACAATGAGCAGTTCTTC.

V is TRBV6-5 and J is TRBJ2-7, with D possibly matching TRBD1 (5 bases). Between the trimmed V and J ends, which lost 2 bases and 2 bases, there was a span of 10 bases. Per germline, CDR1 MNHEY and CDR2 SVGAGI. The CDR3 runs 14 residues. The CDR3 sequence is CASSYGLGAYEQYF. The CDR3, as DNA: TGTGCCAGCAGTTACGGCCTAGGGGCCTACGAGCAGTACTTC.

The chain employs TRBV2 and TRBJ2-3, with 7 bases matching TRBD2. CDR1 is SNHLY and CDR2 is FYNNEI in the germline V gene. After removal of 6 bases from V and 4 bases from J, the junction contained 7 bases not matched to a gene. The CDR3 runs to 14 residues. The CDR3 protein is CASSLRLAPDTQYF. In DNA, the CDR3 is TGTGCCAGCAGCTTAAGACTAGCACCAGATACGCAGTATTTT.

This clone is a singleton in its sample. J is TRBJ2-1 and V is TRBV7-3; 8 bases map to TRBD2. CDR1 and CDR2 from the germline V gene are SGHTA and FQGTGA. The CDR3 is 13 amino acids. V shed 5 bases, J shed 8 bases, and the junction held 5 bases outside the gene matches. The CDR3 sequence: CASSLRGGYEQFF. CDR3 DNA sequence: TGTGCCAGCAGCCTTCGGGGGGGGTATGAGCAGTTCTTC.

The chain has TRBV15 and TRBJ1-3; TRBD1 is a possible D gene (5 bases). CDR1 LNHNV and CDR2 YYDKDF come from the germline V gene (reference sequence). V lost 6 bases and J 3 bases, leaving 18 bases between the germline ends. The CDR3 is 16 amino acids. The CDR3 DNA sequence: TGTGCCACCAGTTCTCGACGGGGGGTGGATGGAAACACCATATATTTT. This encodes CATSSRRGVDGNTIYF. Supplemented by reference TRBV15 and TRBJ1-3, the full variable domain reads DAMVIQNPRYQVTQFGKPVTLSCSQTLNHNVMYWYQQKSSQAPKLLFHYYDKDFNNEADTPDNFQSRRPNTSFCFLDIRSPGLGDTAMYLCATSSRRGVDGNTIYFGEGSWLTVV.

The chain recombines TRBV5-3 with TRBJ2-2, with TRBD1 identical over 11 bases. TRBV5-3 has ORF status, its function being uncertain. Trimming at V came to 4 bases and at J to 5 bases, leaving 7 bases not matched to a gene. The CDR3 covers 16 residues. DNA of the CDR3: TGTGCCAGAAGCGGGAGGACAGGGGGCGGTACCGGGGAGCTGTTTTTT. Translated: CARSGRTGGGTGELFF.

The CDR3: CASRPQGTSNYGYTF. The CDR3 DNA sequence: TGTGCCAGCAGACCCCAGGGAACCTCCAACTATGGCTACACCTTC. This chain connects TRBV6-5 to TRBJ1-2, with D possibly being TRBD1 (5 bases). CDR3 length: 15 residues. Germline CDR1 is MNHEY and CDR2 is SVGAGI. Between the trimmed V and J ends, which lost 6 bases and 2 bases, there was a span of 16 bases.

CDR3 residues: CASSVQRGTTDTQYF. The CDR3 DNA is TGTGCCAGCAGCGTACAGCGGGGGACCACAGATACGCAGTATTTT. This rearrangement joins TRBV9 to TRBJ2-3, with TRBD2 matching over 8 bases. This CDR3 has 15 residues. With 1 base clipped from V and 2 bases from J, the junction kept 3 bases outside the gene matches. Germline CDR1 is SGDLS and CDR2 is YYNGEE.

V usage is TRBV4-3 and J usage is TRBJ2-7; maybe TRBD2 (5 bases). This CDR3 has 15 residues. V was trimmed by 4 bases and J by 2 bases, leaving 15 bases between them. Germline CDR1 LGHNA, CDR2 YSLEER. CDR3 residues: CASSPSSRSPYEQYF. The CDR3 coding sequence is TGCGCCAGCAGCCCCTCTAGCCGTAGCCCCTACGAGCAGTACTTC.

V and J are TRBV4-3 and TRBJ1-1; 7 positions agree with TRBD1. Germline values: CDR1 LGHNA, CDR2 YSLEER. V shed 0 bases and J 5 bases; nucleotides not matched to a gene: 9. The CDR3 extends over 16 amino acids. CDR3 protein: CASSQDTAGGNTEAFF. CDR3 coding DNA: TGCGCCAGCAGCCAAGATACGGCAGGGGGAAATACTGAAGCTTTCTTT.

This chain joins TRBV14 and TRBJ2-7, with 9 bases aligning to TRBD1. V shed 0 bases, J shed 2 bases, and the junction held 5 bases outside the gene matches. This CDR3 spans 16 amino acids. Per the germline V gene, CDR1 is SGHDN and CDR2 is FVKESK. CDR3 nucleotides: TGTGCCAGCAGCCAAGATCTGGGGACAGGGACCTACGAGCAGTACTTC. This encodes CASSQDLGTGTYEQYF.

The DNA of the CDR3 is TGTGCCAGCAGCCAAGGGGGCGGGGGGGCTGGAGATACGCAGTATTTT. Translated: CASSQGGGGAGDTQYF. The V call is TRBV4-2, the J call TRBJ2-3; TRBD2 matches 9 bases. The CDR3 covers 16 residues. Germline trimming cut 1 base from V and 5 bases from J; bases unmatched to any gene: 7. Germline-derived CDR1 and CDR2 are LGHNA and YNFKEQ.

The table lists this clone with a few counts. V usage is TRBV5-1 and J usage is TRBJ2-7, with 10 nucleotides matching TRBD1. After removal of 3 bases from V and 6 bases from J, the junction contained 9 bases not matched to a gene. Germline CDR1 is SGHRS and CDR2 is YFSETQ. This CDR3 contains 15 residues. The CDR3 bases are TGCGCCAGCAGCTCCCGGGACAGGGGCCAATCCGAGCAGTACTTC. Translated, it gives CASSSRDRGQSEQYF.

The chain has TRBV6-5 and TRBJ2-1, with 9 nucleotides matching TRBD2. This CDR3 contains 15 residues. Per germline, CDR1 MNHEY and CDR2 SVGAGI. The V and J ends lost 0 bases and 7 bases, in that order; junction bases with no gene match: 4. The chain's CDR3 is CASSYSRTSVNEQFF. The CDR3 nucleotides read TGTGCCAGCAGTTACTCTAGGACTAGCGTAAATGAGCAGTTCTTC.

The chain carries TRBV2 and TRBJ2-5; D is possibly TRBD2 (6 bases). The V end was cut by 1 base, the J end by 2 bases, with 11 bases between. The CDR3 runs 15 residues. Germline values: CDR1 SNHLY, CDR2 FYNNEI. The CDR3 spells CASSEGWGEQETQYF. In DNA form, the CDR3 reads TGTGCCAGCAGTGAAGGGTGGGGGGAACAAGAGACCCAGTACTTC.

This chain links TRBV12-5 with TRBJ2-3, with 8 bases identical to TRBD1. In germline, CDR1 is LGHNT, CDR2 FRNRAP. With V trimmed by 6 bases and J by 5 bases, 22 bases remained unmatched. This CDR3 has 19 amino acids. The CDR3 coding sequence is TGTGCTAGTGGACGTGGGCTAGTGACAGGGGCATTAGTGGGAGATACGCAGTATTTT. It yields the protein CASGRGLVTGALVGDTQYF.

This chain joins TRBV4-1 and TRBJ2-1; D might be TRBD2 (6 bases). Germline CDR1 MGHRA, CDR2 YSYEKL. Between the trimmed V and J ends, which lost 0 bases and 0 bases, there was a span of 12 bases. The CDR3 covers 17 residues. The CDR3 region has the DNA TGCGCCAGCAGCCAAGATGTACTCGGGGGCTCCTACAATGAGCAGTTCTTC. It translates to CASSQDVLGGSYNEQFF.

The chain is built from TRBV6-6 and TRBJ2-2; 8 bases fit TRBD2. CDR3 length: 16 amino acids. From germline, CDR1 is MNHNY and CDR2 SVGAGI (reference sequence). The V gene end was trimmed by 10 bases and the J gene end by 3 bases; junction bases not matched to a gene: 13. The CDR3 loop is CATLRGAGGHTGELFF. The CDR3 nucleotides are TGTGCCACCCTCCGGGGGGCGGGGGGACACACCGGGGAGCTGTTTTTT.